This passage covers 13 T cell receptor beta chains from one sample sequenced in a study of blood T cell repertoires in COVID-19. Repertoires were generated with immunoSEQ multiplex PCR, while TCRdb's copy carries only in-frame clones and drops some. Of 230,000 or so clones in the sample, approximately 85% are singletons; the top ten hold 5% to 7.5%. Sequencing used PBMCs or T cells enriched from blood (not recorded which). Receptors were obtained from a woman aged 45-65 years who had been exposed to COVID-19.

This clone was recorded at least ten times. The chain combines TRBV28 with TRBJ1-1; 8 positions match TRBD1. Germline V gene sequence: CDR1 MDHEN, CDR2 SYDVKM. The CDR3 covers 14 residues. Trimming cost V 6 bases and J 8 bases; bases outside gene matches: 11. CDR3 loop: CASRPRDRLMEAFF. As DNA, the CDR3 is TGTGCCAGCAGACCTCGGGACAGGCTAATGGAAGCTTTCTTT.

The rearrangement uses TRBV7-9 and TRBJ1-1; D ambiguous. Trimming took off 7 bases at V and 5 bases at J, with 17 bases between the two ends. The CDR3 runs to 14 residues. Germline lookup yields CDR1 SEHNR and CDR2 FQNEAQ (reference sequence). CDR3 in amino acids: CASTAGPLRTEAFF. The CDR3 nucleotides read TGTGCCAGCACCGCCGGCCCTTTGAGGACTGAAGCTTTCTTT.

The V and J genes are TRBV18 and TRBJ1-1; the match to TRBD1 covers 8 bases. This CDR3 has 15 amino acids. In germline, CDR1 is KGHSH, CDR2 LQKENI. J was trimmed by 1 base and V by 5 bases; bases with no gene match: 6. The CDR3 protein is CASSGAGGANTEAFF. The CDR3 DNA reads TGTGCCAGCTCAGGGGCAGGGGGCGCGAACACTGAAGCTTTCTTT.

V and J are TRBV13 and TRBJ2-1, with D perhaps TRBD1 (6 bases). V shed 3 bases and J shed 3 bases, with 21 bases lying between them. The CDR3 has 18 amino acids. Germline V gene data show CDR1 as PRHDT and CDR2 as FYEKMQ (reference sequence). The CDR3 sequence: CASSLVLQQGSFYNEQFF. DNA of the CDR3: TGTGCCAGCAGCTTGGTCCTTCAACAGGGATCCTTCTACAATGAGCAGTTCTTC.

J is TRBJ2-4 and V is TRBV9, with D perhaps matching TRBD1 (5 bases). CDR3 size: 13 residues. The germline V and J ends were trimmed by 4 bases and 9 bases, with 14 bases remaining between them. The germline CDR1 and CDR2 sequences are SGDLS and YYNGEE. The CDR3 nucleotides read TGTGCCAGCAGCCCGGGCCTAAGGGGCATTCAGTACTTC. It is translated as CASSPGLRGIQYF.

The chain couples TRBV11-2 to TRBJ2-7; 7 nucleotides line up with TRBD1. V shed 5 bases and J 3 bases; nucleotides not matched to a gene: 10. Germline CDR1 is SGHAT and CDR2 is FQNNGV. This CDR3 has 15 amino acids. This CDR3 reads CASSAGTDLYYEQYF. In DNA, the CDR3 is TGTGCCAGCAGCGCAGGGACAGACTTATACTACGAGCAGTACTTC.

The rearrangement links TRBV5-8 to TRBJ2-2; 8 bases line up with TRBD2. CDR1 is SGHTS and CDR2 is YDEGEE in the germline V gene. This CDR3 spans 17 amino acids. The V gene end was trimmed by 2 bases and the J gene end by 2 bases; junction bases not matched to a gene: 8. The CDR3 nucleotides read TGTGCCAGCAGCTTTCGGCTAGCGGGCTCTAACACCGGGGAGCTGTTTTTT. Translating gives CASSFRLAGSNTGELFF.

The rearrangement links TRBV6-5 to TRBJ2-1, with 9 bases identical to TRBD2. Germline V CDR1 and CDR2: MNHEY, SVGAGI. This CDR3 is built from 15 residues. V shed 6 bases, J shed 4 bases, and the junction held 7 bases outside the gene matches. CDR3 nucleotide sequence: TGTGCCAGCAGCTTAGCGGGGGCGCCATACAATGAGCAGTTCTTC. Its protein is CASSLAGAPYNEQFF.

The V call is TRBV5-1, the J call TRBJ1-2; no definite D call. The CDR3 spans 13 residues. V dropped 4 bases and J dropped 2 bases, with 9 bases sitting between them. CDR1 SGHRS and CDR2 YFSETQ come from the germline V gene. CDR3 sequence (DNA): TGCGCCAGCAGCCCCATCGGGAACTATGGCTACACCTTC. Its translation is CASSPIGNYGYTF. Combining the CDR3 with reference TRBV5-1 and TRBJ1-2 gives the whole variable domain KAGVTQTPRYLIKTRGQQVTLSCSPISGHRSVSWYQQTPGQGLQFLFEYFSETQRNKGNFPGRFSGRQFSNSRSEMNVSTLELGDSALYLCASSPIGNYGYTFGSGTRLTVV.

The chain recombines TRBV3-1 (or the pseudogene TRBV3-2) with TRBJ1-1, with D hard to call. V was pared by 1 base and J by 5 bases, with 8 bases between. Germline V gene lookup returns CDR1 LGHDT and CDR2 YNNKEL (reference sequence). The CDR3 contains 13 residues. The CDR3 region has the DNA TGTGCCAGCAGCCAAGGTTTGCGTACTGAAGCTTTCTTT. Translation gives CASSQGLRTEAFF.

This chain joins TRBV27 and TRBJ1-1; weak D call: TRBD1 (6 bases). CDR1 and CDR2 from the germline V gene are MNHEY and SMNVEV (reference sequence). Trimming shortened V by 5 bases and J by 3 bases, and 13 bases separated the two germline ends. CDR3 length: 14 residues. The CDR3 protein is CASSRTVGHTEAFF. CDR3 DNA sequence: TGTGCCAGCAGTAGGACAGTAGGGCACACTGAAGCTTTCTTT.

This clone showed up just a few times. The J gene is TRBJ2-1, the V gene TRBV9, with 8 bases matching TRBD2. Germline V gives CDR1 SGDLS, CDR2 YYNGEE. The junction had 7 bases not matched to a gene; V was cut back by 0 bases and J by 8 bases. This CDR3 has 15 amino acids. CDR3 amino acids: CASSVAGGDLYEQFF. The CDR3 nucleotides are TGTGCCAGCAGCGTAGCCGGGGGGGACTTGTATGAGCAGTTCTTC.

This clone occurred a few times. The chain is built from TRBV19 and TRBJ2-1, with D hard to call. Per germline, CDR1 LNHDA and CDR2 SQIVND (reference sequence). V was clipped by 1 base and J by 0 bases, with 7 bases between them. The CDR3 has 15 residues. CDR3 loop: CASSIVAGSYNEQFF. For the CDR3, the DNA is TGTGCCAGTAGTATAGTCGCCGGCTCCTACAATGAGCAGTTCTTC.